This section outlines one TCR beta chain sequence together with its context. Its specific antigen is unknown. Per-base quality was not reported, and no clone a single base away is much larger than it. This specimen belongs to a study of massively parallel sequencing of T cell beta chains (dated by TCRdb to the late 2000s). With respect to the entire study: Human TCR beta CDR3 diversity in peripheral blood was profiled using 5'-RACE, Illumina short-read sequencing and a dedicated short-read assembly strategy.

The donor pool was composed of about 380 males and 150 to 200 females, all aged roughly 18 to 40 years. From approximately 160 liters of pooled peripheral blood, peripheral leukocyte polyA+ RNA was isolated. A commercial mRNA preparation from normal human peripheral blood leukocytes pooled from more than 500 individuals was used as the starting material. Broader findings and caveats from the paper: Across the 33,664 distinct clonotypes, single-copy clonotypes accounted for about two thirds of clonotypes yet represented only roughly 18% of assemblies. Usage of TRBV genes spanned from 0.008% to 0.01% for TRBV17 up to about 25% for TRBV20-1, while TRBJ usage spanned from 1.6% for TRBJ2-6 up to about 15% for TRBJ2-1. Because the RNA was pooled from many donors, population-average clonotype abundance rather than any individual repertoire is reflected in the results. Preferential PCR amplification of some TRBV and TRBJ sequences may have skewed the reported gene usage frequencies. Most clonotypes (about 65% of the roughly 35,000) were supported by a single sequence read, by which apparent diversity could in principle be inflated. When the data were subsampled, the number of clonotypes climbed linearly as read number increased, indicating that sequencing depth was far from saturation. CDR3 beta lengths ranging from 21 to 81 nucleotides were observed, with a peak at 45 nucleotides. A unique TRBV gene could be assigned to only about 23,000 (approximately 70%) of the clonotypes.

The CDR3 has 15 amino acids, counting the end cysteine and phenylalanine. Of all the DNA, just the CDR3 is kept, 45 bases in frame from base 1. For CDR1 and CDR2, the germline V gene (reference sequence) lists SGHAT and FQDESV. V and J are trimmed by 0 bases and 6 bases, and the gene matches miss 3 bases of the junction. The listed sequencing device is Illumina Genome Analyzer II. Two rounds of nested PCR with TRBC1/TRBC2-specific primers produced a RACE product of about 520 bp, and the RACE product was then gel-purified. First-strand cDNA was made with a TRBC-specific primer plus a template-switching oligonucleotide, which provided a 5' anchor for RACE. Because the RACE amplicon was too long for direct short-read sequencing, the RACE amplicon was concatemerized by ligation and sheared by sonication. PAGE was used to isolate a size fraction of 100 to 300 bp, and that fraction then underwent shotgun sequencing on the Illumina platform. Separate runs on an Illumina GAII yielded 18.8 million 36-nt reads and 21.7 million 50-nt single-end reads. In the source study's methods: iSSAKE, run with parameters -m 15, -o 2 and -r 0.7, was used to assemble the pooled about 41,000,000 reads. Reads aligning to the ends of Ensembl TRBV gene predictions that carried unmatched junctional bases were used to seed de novo CDR3 beta assemblies. Clonotype abundance was estimated from the number of matching assembled contigs rather than from raw read depth. Of the assembled clonotypes, about 2,100 (5.9%) were found to have in-frame stop codons and were removed, so that approximately 35,000 productive clonotypes were retained. Of the 250 to 300 unique TCR sequences obtained by Sanger sequencing of cloned RACE products, approximately 69% were also present in the Illumina assembly. Clones were called with MiXCR by TCRdb after fastp trimmed the public reads at Q25, and only in-frame beta chains were retained. Every entry covers one CDR3 protein and lists the most common genes and DNA from its rows. TCRdb assigned the V and J calls; the authors' analysis was not used. Here the sample has over 4,000 distinct CDR3 sequences; over 30% occur a single time. The ten largest clones add up to about 3.2% of the sample.

The sequenced sample consisted of commercial RNA from peripheral blood pooled from many donors. Here the chain combines TRBV11-1 and TRBJ2-3; TRBD2 fits 10 bases in the junction. The sequence came from a pool of human donors in good health; the sample was commercial RNA pooled from many donors. The sequence in DNA is TGTGCCAGCAGCTTAGCAGCGGGAGGGCGTGATACGCAGTATTTT. This sequence encodes CASSLAAGGRDTQYF.